The entry that follows covers one TCR beta chain sequence. The antigen remains undetermined. The data were taken from a study of neoadjuvant nivolumab and ipilimumab in lung cancer. General study results and limits: Compared with tumor-adjacent uninvolved lung, resected tumors showed greater richness and clonality.

The germline V and J ends were trimmed by 7 bases and 8 bases, with 18 bases remaining between them. This CDR3 region has 13 residues. Germline CDR1 reads SQVTM; CDR2 reads ANQGSEA. Libraries were prepared by immunoSEQ multiplex PCR; TCRdb keeps only in-frame clonotypes and omits some of them. The repertoire consists of under 50,000 clones, with more than 85% occurring once and the leading ten covering about 4%. The rearrangement uses TRBV29-1 and TRBJ2-1; TRBD2 might be the D (6 bases). Specimen: blood, collected before neoadjuvant nivolumab, alone or with ipilimumab. The TCR comes from an adult with non-small cell lung cancer. Some clones in this sample may be carry-over from other donors' samples. CDR3 sequence reads: CSERLGEVDEQFF. CDR3 DNA: TGCAGCGAGCGACTAGGGGAGGTCGATGAGCAGTTCTTC.